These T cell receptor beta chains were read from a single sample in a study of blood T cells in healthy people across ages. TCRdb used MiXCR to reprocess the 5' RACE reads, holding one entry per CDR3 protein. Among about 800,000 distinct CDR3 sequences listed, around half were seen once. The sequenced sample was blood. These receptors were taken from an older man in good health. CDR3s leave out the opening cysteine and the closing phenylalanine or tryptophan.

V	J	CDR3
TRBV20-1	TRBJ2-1	SVGRETDEQF
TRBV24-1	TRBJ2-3	ATSAAGGGTDTQY
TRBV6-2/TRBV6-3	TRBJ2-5	ARGLPTGTQY
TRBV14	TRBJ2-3	ASSHGTGGRTDTQY
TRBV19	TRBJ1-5	ASSSPGGRGTQPQH
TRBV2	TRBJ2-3	ASRDITNTQY
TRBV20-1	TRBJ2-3	SAGTTGGPTDTQY
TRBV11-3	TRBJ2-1	ASIAQAGAPYNEQF
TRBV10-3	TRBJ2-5	AIRVGTDQETQY
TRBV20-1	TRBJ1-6	SAVVGNSPLH
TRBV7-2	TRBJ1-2	ASSADRSDGYT
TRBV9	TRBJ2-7	ASSVGGSLYEQY
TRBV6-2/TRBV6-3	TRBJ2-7	ASSRTVRTYNEQY
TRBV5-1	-	ASSLGDYYYEQY
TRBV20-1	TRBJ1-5	SARGQRKNQPQH
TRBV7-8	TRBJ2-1	ASSLGNGLAGGLRYNEQF
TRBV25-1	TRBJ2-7	ASSVAGAYEQY
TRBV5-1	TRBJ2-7	ASSLGGQGAYEQY
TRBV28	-	ASGPRGVRETQY
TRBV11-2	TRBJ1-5	ASSLGIGTGAYEPQH
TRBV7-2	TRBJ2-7	ASSLALIGGQAAGEQY
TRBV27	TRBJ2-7	ASGLGLAGGPREQY
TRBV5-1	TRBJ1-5	ASSLQGGSNQPQH
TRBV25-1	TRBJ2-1	AGSEPNNEQF
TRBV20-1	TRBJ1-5	SAPGTGPNQPQH
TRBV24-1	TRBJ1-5	ATSRDNVNQPQH
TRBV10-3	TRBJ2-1	AIRGQGAVNEQF
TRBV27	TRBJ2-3	ASSARGTDTQY
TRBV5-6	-	ASSGIDRYEQY
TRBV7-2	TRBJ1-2	ASSLEAGDNYGYT
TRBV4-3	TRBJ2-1	ASSLLAGENEQF
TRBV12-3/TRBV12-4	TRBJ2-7	ASSLGLDGEQY
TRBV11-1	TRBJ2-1	ASSLRTSGGIDEQF
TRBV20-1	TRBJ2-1	SAPGPRFDNEQF
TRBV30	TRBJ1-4	AWSSPEWGREKLF
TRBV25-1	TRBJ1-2	ASSEFGPSYADGYT
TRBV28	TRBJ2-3	ASSLIGGNTDTQY
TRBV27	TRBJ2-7	ASSPGLNEQY
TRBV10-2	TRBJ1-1	ATDPGRDTEAF
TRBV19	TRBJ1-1	ASSLIPGTAKGEAF
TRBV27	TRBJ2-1	ASSQGLAGAREQF
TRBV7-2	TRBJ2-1	ASSFGLAGYNEQF
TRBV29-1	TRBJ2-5	SVEVLAGGETQY
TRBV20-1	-	SARVASGKSSYNEQY
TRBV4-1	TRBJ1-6	ASSKGQGSSPPH
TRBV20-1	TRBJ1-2	SARAKGQGAIYGYT
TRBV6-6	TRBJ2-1	ASSYSNLGAPYEQF
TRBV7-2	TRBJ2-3	VSSGQTSGSSDTQY
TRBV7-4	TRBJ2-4	ASSLKDEQLAKNIQY
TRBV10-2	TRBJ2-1	ASGPGLAGRMNEQF
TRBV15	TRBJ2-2	ATSARQAGELF
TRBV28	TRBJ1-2	ASSLIGNGYT
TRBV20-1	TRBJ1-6	SARQGVGSPLH
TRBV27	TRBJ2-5	ASSFSQY
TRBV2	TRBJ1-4	AGRETGEEKLF
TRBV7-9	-	ASSLVTGIGAYEQY